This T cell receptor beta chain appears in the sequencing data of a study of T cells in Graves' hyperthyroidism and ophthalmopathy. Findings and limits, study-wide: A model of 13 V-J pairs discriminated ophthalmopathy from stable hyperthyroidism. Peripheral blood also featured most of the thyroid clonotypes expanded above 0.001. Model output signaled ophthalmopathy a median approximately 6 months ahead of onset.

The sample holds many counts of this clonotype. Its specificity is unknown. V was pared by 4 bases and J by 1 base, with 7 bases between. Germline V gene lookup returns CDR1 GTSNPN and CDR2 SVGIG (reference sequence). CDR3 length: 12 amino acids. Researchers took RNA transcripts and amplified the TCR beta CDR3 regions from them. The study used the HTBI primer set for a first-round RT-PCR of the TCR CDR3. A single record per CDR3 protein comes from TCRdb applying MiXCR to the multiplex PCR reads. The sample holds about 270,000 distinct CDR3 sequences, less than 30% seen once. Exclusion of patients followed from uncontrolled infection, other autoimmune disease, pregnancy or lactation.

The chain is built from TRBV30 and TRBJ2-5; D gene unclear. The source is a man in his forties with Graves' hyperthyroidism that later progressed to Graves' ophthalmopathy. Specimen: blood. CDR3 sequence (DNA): TGTGCCTGGATAGGCGTCCAAGAGACCCAGTACTTC. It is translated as CAWIGVQETQYF.